What follows is one TCR beta chain and its context. As yet, its antigen is unknown. This entry is derived from a study of early T cells in non-severe SARS-CoV-2 infection. Study context: The study sequenced bulk RNA from unsorted whole blood, with chains unpaired.

Attachment of unique molecular identifiers to individual cDNA molecules was performed. In TCRdb, the 5' RACE reads were re-called with MiXCR into one record per CDR3 protein. The sample contains roughly 80,000 distinct CDR3 sequences, around 16% of which appear only once. Germline V gene sequence: CDR1 SGHRS, CDR2 YFSETQ. V lost 5 bases to trimming and J lost 4 bases, with 5 bases between them. The CDR3 runs to 11 residues. Study-level points and caveats: Matching with VDJdb favored anti-spike CD8 responses (missing private and CD4 specificities).

The source is an adult who was a healthcare worker with PCR-confirmed SARS-CoV-2 infection or an uninfected control (not recorded which). Sequenced input: whole blood. The chain has TRBV5-1 and TRBJ2-3, with D uncertain. CDR3 loop: CASREADTQYF. The CDR3 DNA reads as TGCGCCAGCAGGGAAGCAGATACGCAGTATTTT.